This note documents a single T cell receptor (beta chain) sequence. The data were produced by immunoSEQ multiplex PCR, yet TCRdb's version contains in-frame clones alone and is incomplete. The table shows about 99,000 clones, with roughly 78% occurring only once. This specimen comes from a study of blood T cell repertoires in COVID-19. Germline V gene lookup returns CDR1 SGDLS and CDR2 YYNGEE. J was trimmed by 1 base and V by 3 bases; bases with no gene match: 9. The CDR3 is 17 residues long. The material sequenced was peripheral blood. This chain uses TRBV9 with TRBJ2-5, with TRBD1 identical over 10 bases. This receptor was obtained from a woman aged 80 or older with active or convalescent COVID-19. The CDR3 coding sequence is TGTGCCAGCAGCGCGTTCCCGGGACAGGGGTTCCAAGAGACCCAGTACTTC. Protein sequence: CASSAFPGQGFQETQYF.